The 16 T cell receptor beta chains in this list originate from one sample, sequenced in a study of OX40 agonist ivuxolimab in advanced cancers. Data came from immunoSEQ multiplex PCR; TCRdb stores just in-frame clones and leaves some out. The sample contains about 98,000 clones, more than 85% of which appear only once. The sequencing used CD4+ or CD8+ T cells sorted from blood, collected in a trial of the OX40 agonist ivuxolimab. These receptors originate from an adult with an advanced solid tumor such as melanoma, head and neck, liver or kidney cancer.

The rearrangement joins TRBV18 to TRBJ2-7; TRBD1 is a possible D gene (6 bases). The CDR3 has 14 amino acids. Trimming cost V 3 bases and J 5 bases, with 14 bases left between them. CDR1 is KGHSH and CDR2 is LQKENI in the germline V gene. For the CDR3, the DNA is TGTGCCAGCTCACCCTCTCAGGACAGCCACGAGCAGTACTTC. Protein product: CASSPSQDSHEQYF.

The chain employs TRBV25-1 and TRBJ1-2; TRBD1 might be the D (6 bases). The V gene lost 11 bases and the J gene lost 5 bases, with 15 bases spanning the gap. The CDR3 covers 12 residues. Germline CDR1 reads MGHDK; CDR2 reads SYGVNS. CDR3 nucleotide sequence: TGTGCCGCGGGGGAGGGGGAATATGGCTACACCTTC. Protein sequence: CAAGEGEYGYTF.

The rearrangement uses TRBV28 and TRBJ2-5; perhaps TRBD2 as D (6 bases). Trimming took 6 bases from V and 0 from J, leaving 17 bases between them. The CDR3 is 16 amino acids. In germline, CDR1 is MDHEN, CDR2 SYDVKM. CDR3 in amino acids: CASSSPGLKYQETQYF. In DNA form, the CDR3 reads TGTGCCAGCAGCTCCCCGGGACTGAAGTACCAAGAGACCCAGTACTTC. Together with reference TRBV28 and TRBJ2-5, the CDR3 gives the full variable domain: DVKVTQSSRYLVKRTGEKVFLECVQDMDHENMFWYRQDPGLGLRLIYFSYDVKMKEKGDIPEGYSVSREKKERFSLILESASTNQTSMYLCASSSPGLKYQETQYFGPGTRLLVL.

On this clone: Different DNA sequences within this sample yield the same CDR3. The chain couples TRBV2 to TRBJ2-6; D not resolved. CDR1 and CDR2 (germline): SNHLY, FYNNEI. V lost 3 bases and J lost 0, with 6 bases in between. This CDR3 region has 15 residues. The CDR3 bases are TGTGCCAGCAGTGAGTCAGACTCTGGGGCCAACGTCCTGACTTTC. Its translation: CASSESDSGANVLTF. Complete variable domain (other parts from reference TRBV2 and TRBJ2-6): EPEVTQTPSHQVTQMGQEVILRCVPISNHLYFYWYRQILGQKVEFLVSFYNNEISEKSEIFDDQFSVERPDGSNFTLKIRSTKLEDSAMYFCASSESDSGANVLTFGAGSRLTVL.

CDR3 amino acids: CASSALGPEETQYF. Written as DNA, the CDR3 is TGTGCCAGCAGTGCCCTCGGGCCTGAAGAGACCCAGTACTTC. The V and J genes are TRBV25-1 and TRBJ2-5; D gene ambiguous. CDR3 length: 14 amino acids. The germline V gene encodes CDR1 MGHDK and CDR2 SYGVNS. V was trimmed by 4 bases and J by 3 bases, leaving 12 bases between them. Full variable domain (remainder filled in from reference TRBV25-1 and TRBJ2-5): EADIYQTPRYLVIGTGKKITLECSQTMGHDKMYWYQQDPGMELHLIHYSYGVNSTEKGDLSSESTVSRIRTEHFPLTLESARPSHTSQYLCASSALGPEETQYFGPGTRLLVL.

This clone was found once. The genes are TRBV30 and TRBJ1-2; D uncertain. V was trimmed by 2 bases and J by 6 bases, leaving 16 bases between them. Germline V gene sequence: CDR1 GTSNPN, CDR2 SVGIG (reference sequence). The CDR3 covers 14 residues. The CDR3 reads CAWSRSRTFHGYTF. The CDR3 coding sequence is TGTGCCTGGAGTAGATCTCGGACCTTCCATGGCTACACCTTC.

The gene calls are TRBV5-1 and TRBJ2-5; 8 bases map to TRBD2. This CDR3 spans 16 amino acids. Germline CDR1 and CDR2: SGHRS and YFSETQ. The J segment lost 4 bases and the V segment lost 3 bases, leaving 11 bases of the junction unmatched. Here the CDR3 DNA reads TGCGCCAGCAGCTGGGACGGGAGGGCCTTGGTAGAGACCCAGTACTTC. Protein sequence: CASSWDGRALVETQYF. Drawing the rest from reference TRBV5-1 and TRBJ2-5, the complete variable domain is KAGVTQTPRYLIKTRGQQVTLSCSPISGHRSVSWYQQTPGQGLQFLFEYFSETQRNKGNFPGRFSGRQFSNSRSEMNVSTLELGDSALYLCASSWDGRALVETQYFGPGTRLLVL.

The chain employs TRBV5-1 and TRBJ1-4, with 7 positions matching TRBD1. Germline V CDR1 and CDR2: SGHRS, YFSETQ. Losses at the gene ends were 4 bases for V and 4 bases for J; bases not matched to a gene: 7. This CDR3 is built from 15 residues. The CDR3 sequence is CASSTQGMGNEKLFF. In DNA form, the CDR3 reads TGCGCCAGCAGCACACAGGGGATGGGTAATGAAAAACTGTTTTTT.

CDR3 sequence reads: CASSPRTGSEAFF. CDR3 in DNA: TGTGCCAGCAGCCCCCGGACAGGTTCTGAAGCTTTCTTT. The rearrangement uses TRBV11-2 and TRBJ1-1; 7 bases fit TRBD1. Germline CDR1 is SGHAT and CDR2 is FQNNGV. CDR3 length equals 13 residues. V lost 5 bases to trimming and J lost 6 bases; unmatched junction nucleotides: 6.

J is TRBJ2-5 and V is TRBV28; D may be TRBD2 (8 bases). Between the trimmed V and J ends, which lost 8 bases and 5 bases, there was a span of 24 bases. CDR1 and CDR2 from the germline V gene are MDHEN and SYDVKM. CDR3 length equals 16 residues. This CDR3 reads CASSPGGGLGEETQYF. In nucleotides, the CDR3 is TGTGCCAGCTCCCCAGGGGGGGGACTAGGGGAGGAGACCCAGTACTTC.

The rearrangement uses TRBV6-1 and TRBJ2-1; TRBD2 aligns across 7 bases. J gave up 8 bases and V 11 bases, and 3 bases lay outside the gene matches. Germline V CDR1 and CDR2: MNHNS, SASEGT. The CDR3 covers 10 residues. The CDR3 DNA reads TGTGCCGGAGGGAGGGATGAGCAGTTCTTC. It encodes CAGGRDEQFF.

The V call is TRBV5-1, the J call TRBJ2-3, with 10 positions matching TRBD2. The V gene's germline CDR1 is SGHRS and CDR2 YFSETQ. Trimming at V came to 0 bases and at J to 10 bases, leaving 2 bases not matched to a gene. The CDR3 sequence is 13 residues long. The chain's CDR3 is CASSLGLAGAQYF. CDR3 DNA: TGCGCCAGCAGCTTGGGACTAGCGGGCGCGCAGTATTTT.

The chain combines TRBV18 with TRBJ2-5; a weak D match, TRBD2 (5 bases). CDR3 size: 14 residues. The V end was cut by 2 bases, the J end by 2 bases, with 9 bases between. Germline V gene sequence: CDR1 KGHSH, CDR2 LQKENI. CDR3 DNA sequence: TGTGCCAGCTCACCAAGGACGGGACAAGAGACCCAGTACTTC. Translation gives CASSPRTGQETQYF.

The rearrangement uses TRBV18 and TRBJ2-3; D is unclear. The germline V gene has CDR1 KGHSH and CDR2 LQKENI. The V end lost 6 bases, the J end lost 5 bases, and 18 bases lay between the germline ends. The CDR3 is 15 residues long. DNA of the CDR3: TGTGCCAGCTCTACATCCGGCAGCTTCCAAGATACGCAGTATTTT. Its protein is CASSTSGSFQDTQYF.

This chain joins TRBV28 and TRBJ1-1, with no clear D. The CDR3 is made up of 17 amino acids. Germline lookup yields CDR1 MDHEN and CDR2 SYDVKM. Trimming left V 7 bases short and J 1 base short, with 22 bases between. The CDR3 spells CASTSGGMPRGNTEAFF. In nucleotides, the CDR3 is TGTGCCAGCACTTCAGGAGGGATGCCGCGGGGGAACACTGAAGCTTTCTTT. Looking up the rest from reference TRBV28 and TRBJ1-1 gives the full variable domain: DVKVTQSSRYLVKRTGEKVFLECVQDMDHENMFWYRQDPGLGLRLIYFSYDVKMKEKGDIPEGYSVSREKKERFSLILESASTNQTSMYLCASTSGGMPRGNTEAFFGQGTRLTVV.

The gene calls are TRBV2 and TRBJ2-5, with D possibly being TRBD2 (6 bases). This CDR3 spans 13 amino acids. V lost 5 bases and J 5 bases, leaving 12 bases between the germline ends. In germline, CDR1 is SNHLY, CDR2 FYNNEI. The CDR3 sequence is CASSWGVGETQYF. The CDR3 DNA is TGTGCCAGCAGTTGGGGGGTCGGGGAGACCCAGTACTTC.